This T cell receptor beta chain is from a study of post-analysis software for immune sequencing data. Study context: In terms of disease course, relapsing-remitting, secondary progressive and progressive-relapsing multiple sclerosis were included. Overall study findings and caveats: Samples prepared in the same batch strongly co-clustered by F measure. Multiple sclerosis was associated with a significant reduction in normalized Chao1 diversity relative to controls. TRBV5-6, TRBV5-1 and TRBV20-1 belonged to a set of roughly 5 TRBV segments that were more frequent in patients than controls.

Comment on this clonotype: What it binds is unknown.

The CDR3 spans 14 residues. After removal of 4 bases from V and 8 bases from J, the junction contained 3 bases not matched to a gene. Presence of unique molecular identifiers characterized the TCR beta cDNA libraries. TCRdb independently ran MiXCR on the PCR reads; one entry per CDR3 protein. The sample shows roughly 620,000 distinct CDR3 sequences, 44% of them seen only once. Sequencing used blood. The chain uses TRBV12-3 or TRBV12-4 and TRBJ2-1; TRBD1 matches at 12 bases. The receptor was derived from a girl between 10 and 17 years old with multiple sclerosis. In DNA, the CDR3 is TGTGCCAGCAGTTGGGGGACAGGGGGCCATGAGCAGTTCTTC. Translation: CASSWGTGGHEQFF.